The 5 T cell receptor beta chains reported below all come from one sample, sequenced in a study of monozygotic twins with inflammatory bowel disease. TCRdb re-called the 5' RACE reads and catalogs CDR3 proteins one per entry, DNA excluded. The sample data list about 210,000 distinct CDR3 sequences. The sequencing sample was made of blood. Receptors were obtained from a human donor with ulcerative colitis or Crohn's disease, or a healthy co-twin of an affected twin (not recorded which).

The chain joins TRBV5-6 to TRBJ1-1; with no DNA, the TCRdb D assignment of TRBD1 cannot be verified. This CDR3 comprises 11 residues. Germline V lookup: CDR1 SGHDT, CDR2 YYEEEE. This chain's CDR3 is CASSRQGPAFF.

The chain recombines TRBV5-1 with TRBJ2-2; the TCRdb D gene call, TRBD1, has no DNA to confirm it. Germline V gives CDR1 SGHRS, CDR2 YFSETQ. This CDR3 spans 16 amino acids. The CDR3 loop reads CASSGGTGSNTGELFF.

The rearrangement uses TRBV20-1 and TRBJ2-3; TCRdb outputs TRBD1, but without DNA this stays unchecked. Germline CDR1 reads DFQATT; CDR2 reads SNEGSKA (reference sequence). The CDR3 contains 13 residues. This chain's CDR3 is CSARESLSDTQYF.

V and J are TRBV20-1 and TRBJ2-7. The germline gives CDR1 DFQATT, CDR2 SNEGSKA (reference sequence). CDR3 length: 14 residues. This chain's CDR3 is CSASGSTSSYEQYF.

V is TRBV7-2 and J is TRBJ1-3. The CDR3 extends over 15 amino acids. Germline CDR1 SGHTA, CDR2 FQGNSA. The CDR3: CASSQQVGSGNTIYF.